This TCR beta chain was sequenced during a study of shared clonotypes between healthy human individuals. Study-level background: There were three CD4 naive, three CD4 memory, two CD8 naive and one CD8 memory plates per donor.

Germline V CDR1 and CDR2: MNHEY, SVGAGI. V was pared by 0 bases and J by 3 bases, with 10 bases between. This CDR3 has 15 amino acids. Regarding this clone: Its antigen remains unknown.

As defined, naive CD8 cells were CD45RO-negative and positively selected for CCR7, with terminally differentiated effector memory CD45RA+ cells excluded. Study results and caveats: Generally, naive subsets came out with larger estimated richness than memory subsets. Exclusively blood specimens were collected; tissue repertoires likely differ.

Measured with immunoSEQ multiplex PCR; TCRdb has only the in-frame clones, and not every one. Found here are some 2 million clones, around 96% of them singletons; the top ten hold 1.1%. The specimen was naive CD8+ T cells sorted from blood. This TCR derives from a man between 18 and 35 years old in good health. The chain carries TRBV6-5 and TRBJ2-3; D perhaps matches TRBD2 (6 bases). CDR3 residues: CASSYSEGVTDTQYF. The CDR3 bases are TGTGCCAGCAGTTACTCGGAGGGAGTTACAGATACGCAGTATTTT.